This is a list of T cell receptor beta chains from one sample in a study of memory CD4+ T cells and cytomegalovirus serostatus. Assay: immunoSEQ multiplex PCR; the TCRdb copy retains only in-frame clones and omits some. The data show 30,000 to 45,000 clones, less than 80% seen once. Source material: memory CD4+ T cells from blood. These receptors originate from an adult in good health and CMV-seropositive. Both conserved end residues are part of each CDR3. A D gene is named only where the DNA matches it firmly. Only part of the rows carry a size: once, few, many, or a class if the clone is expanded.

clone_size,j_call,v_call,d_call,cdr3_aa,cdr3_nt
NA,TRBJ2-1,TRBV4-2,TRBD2,CASSQELAAYNEQFF,TGTGCCAGCAGCCAAGAACTAGCGGCCTACAATGAGCAGTTCTTC
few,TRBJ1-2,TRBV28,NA,CASSLPGTLGYTF,TGTGCCAGCAGTTTACCGGGTACTCTCGGCTACACCTTC
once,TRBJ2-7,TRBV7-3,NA,CASSLGISYEQYF,TGTGCCAGCAGCCTCGGGATTTCCTACGAGCAGTACTTC
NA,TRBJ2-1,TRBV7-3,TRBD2,CASSLRAGAKGEQFF,TGTGCCAGCAGCTTAAGGGCGGGAGCGAAGGGTGAGCAGTTCTTC
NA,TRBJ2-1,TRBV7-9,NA,CASSLNREVQFF,TGTGCCAGCAGCTTAAACAGGGAAGTGCAGTTCTTC
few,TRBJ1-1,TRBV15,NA,CATSRATASEAFF,TGTGCCACCAGCAGAGCGACAGCCTCTGAAGCTTTCTTT
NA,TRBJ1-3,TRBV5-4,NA,CASLGTGTSGNTIYF,TGTGCCAGCCTAGGAACAGGGACATCTGGAAACACCATATATTTT
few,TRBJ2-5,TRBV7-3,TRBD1,CASSPTGLQETQYF,TGTGCCAGCAGCCCGACAGGGCTCCAAGAGACCCAGTACTTC
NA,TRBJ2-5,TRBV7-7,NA,CASSLTSSSSSETQYF,TGTGCCAGCAGCTTAACTAGCTCGAGTTCGTCGGAGACCCAGTACTTC
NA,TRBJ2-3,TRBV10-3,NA,CAISESLVNTQYF,TGTGCCATCAGTGAGTCACTAGTCAATACGCAGTATTTT
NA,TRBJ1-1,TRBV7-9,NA,CASSFGQLATEAFF,TGTGCCAGCAGCTTTGGACAGTTAGCCACTGAAGCTTTCTTT
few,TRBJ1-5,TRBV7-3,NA,CASSSQGHQPQHF,TGTGCCAGCAGTTCACAGGGACATCAGCCCCAGCATTTT
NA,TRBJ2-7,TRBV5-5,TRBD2,CASSRSGGVGEQYF,TGTGCCAGCAGCCGCTCTGGGGGGGTTGGCGAGCAGTACTTC
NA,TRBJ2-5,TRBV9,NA,CASSVASAYQETQYF,TGTGCCAGCAGCGTAGCGTCAGCGTACCAAGAGACCCAGTACTTC
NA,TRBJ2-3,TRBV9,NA,CASSVELVDTQYF,TGTGCCAGCAGCGTAGAGCTCGTAGATACGCAGTATTTT
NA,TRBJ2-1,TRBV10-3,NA,CAISHGTLTYNEQFF,TGTGCCATCAGCCACGGGACCCTTACCTACAATGAGCAGTTCTTC
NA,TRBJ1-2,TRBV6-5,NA,CALVPRGNYGYTF,TGTGCCTTAGTGCCCAGGGGAAACTATGGCTACACCTTC
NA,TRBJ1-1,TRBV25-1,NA,CASSDPQAMNTEAFF,TGTGCCAGCAGTGATCCCCAGGCGATGAACACTGAAGCTTTCTTT
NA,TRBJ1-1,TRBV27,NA,CASSLGGNTEAFF,TGTGCCAGCAGTTTAGGGGGGAACACTGAAGCTTTCTTT
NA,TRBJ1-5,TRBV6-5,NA,CASSSDGNQPQHF,TGTGCCAGCAGTTCGGACGGCAATCAGCCCCAGCATTTT
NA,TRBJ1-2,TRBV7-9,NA,CASSGASGGNYGYTF,TGTGCCAGCAGCGGAGCGTCAGGAGGGAACTATGGCTACACCTTC
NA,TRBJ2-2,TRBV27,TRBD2,CASSLDQRGAGELFF,TGTGCCAGCAGCCTGGACCAGCGGGGGGCTGGGGAGCTGTTTTTT
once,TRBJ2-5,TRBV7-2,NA,CASSPPGGRRETQYF,TGTGCCAGCAGCCCTCCTGGGGGGAGGAGGGAGACCCAGTACTTC
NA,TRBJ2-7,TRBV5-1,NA,CASSGTRAPYEQYF,TGCGCCAGCAGCGGTACTAGGGCCCCCTACGAGCAGTACTTC
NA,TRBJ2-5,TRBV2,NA,CASSQLGETQYF,TGTGCCAGCAGCCAACTGGGAGAGACCCAGTACTTC
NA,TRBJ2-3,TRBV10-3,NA,CAISDDRVRTDTQYF,TGTGCCATCAGTGACGATAGGGTCAGGACAGATACGCAGTATTTT
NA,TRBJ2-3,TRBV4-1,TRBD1,CASSQSGQGDRDTQYF,TGCGCCAGCAGCCAATCCGGACAGGGTGATAGAGATACGCAGTATTTT
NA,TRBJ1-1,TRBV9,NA,CASSVEGDWTEAFF,TGTGCCAGCAGCGTAGAAGGGGACTGGACTGAAGCTTTCTTT
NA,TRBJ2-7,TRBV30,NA,CAWSVLRLSRPYEQYF,TGTGCCTGGAGTGTACTGAGACTGTCCCGTCCCTACGAGCAGTACTTC
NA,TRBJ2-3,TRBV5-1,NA,CASSSNPASDTQYF,TGCGCCAGCAGCTCTAACCCTGCGTCCGATACGCAGTATTTT
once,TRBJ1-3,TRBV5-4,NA,CASSSVGVGNTIYF,TGTGCCAGCAGCTCGGTTGGGGTTGGAAACACCATATATTTT
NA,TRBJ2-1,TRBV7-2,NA,CASSFGRHEQFF,TGTGCCAGCAGCTTCGGCCGGCATGAGCAGTTCTTC
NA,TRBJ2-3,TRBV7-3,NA,CASSLSRRSTDTQYF,TGTGCCAGCAGCTTATCGAGGAGGAGCACAGATACGCAGTATTTT
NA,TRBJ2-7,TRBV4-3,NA,CASSRAWGETYEQYF,TGCGCCAGCAGCCGGGCATGGGGGGAAACCTACGAGCAGTACTTC
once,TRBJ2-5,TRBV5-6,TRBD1,CASSPTGSLRGPETQYF,TGTGCCAGCAGCCCTACGGGTAGCCTCAGGGGGCCGGAGACCCAGTACTTC
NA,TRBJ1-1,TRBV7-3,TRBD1,CASSFRTGNTEAFF,TGTGCCAGCAGCTTTCGGACAGGGAACACTGAAGCTTTCTTT
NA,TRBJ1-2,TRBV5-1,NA,CASSPDPSGNYGYTF,TGCGCCAGCAGCCCGGACCCGAGCGGGAACTATGGCTACACCTTC
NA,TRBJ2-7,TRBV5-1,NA,CASSLDGGYEQYF,TGCGCCAGCAGCTTGGACGGGGGATACGAGCAGTACTTC
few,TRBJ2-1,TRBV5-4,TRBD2,CASSERLAGLDEQFF,TGTGCCAGCAGCGAACGACTAGCGGGTCTCGATGAGCAGTTCTTC
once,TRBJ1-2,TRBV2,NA,CATGGTGTVNYGYTF,TGTGCCACCGGGGGTACCGGGACGGTGAACTATGGCTACACCTTC
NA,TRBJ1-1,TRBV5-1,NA,CASSLTPGAKTEAFF,TGCGCCAGCAGCTTGACCCCGGGGGCGAAGACTGAAGCTTTCTTT
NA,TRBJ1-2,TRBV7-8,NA,CASSLRGTDYGYTF,TGTGCCAGCAGCTTACGAGGTACCGACTATGGCTACACCTTC
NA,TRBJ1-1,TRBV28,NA,CASSLFYLFTRKTNTEAFF,TGTGCCAGCAGTTTGTTTTATTTATTTACGAGGAAGACGAACACTGAAGCTTTCTTT
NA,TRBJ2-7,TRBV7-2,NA,CASSFLTQGGEQYF,TGTGCCAGCAGCTTCTTGACCCAAGGGGGCGAGCAGTACTTC
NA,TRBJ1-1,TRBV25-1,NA,CASSTRGGAITEAFF,TGTGCCAGCAGTACAAGAGGGGGGGCCATCACTGAAGCTTTCTTT
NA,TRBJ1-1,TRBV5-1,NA,CASSLAWNTEAFF,TGCGCCAGCAGCTTGGCCTGGAACACTGAAGCTTTCTTT
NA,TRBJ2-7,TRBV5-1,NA,CASTETGTAEQYF,TGCGCCAGCACAGAGACCGGGACTGCTGAGCAGTACTTC
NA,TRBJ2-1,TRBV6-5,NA,CASSRDFYNEQFF,TGTGCCAGCAGTCGGGACTTCTACAATGAGCAGTTCTTC
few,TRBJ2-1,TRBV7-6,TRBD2,CASSLRPGLAGVTDEQFF,TGTGCCAGCAGCTTAAGGCCGGGACTAGCGGGAGTGACCGATGAGCAGTTCTTC
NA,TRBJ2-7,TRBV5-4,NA,CASTDFGASIANTYEQYF,TGTGCCAGCACGGACTTTGGGGCTTCGATAGCAAATACCTACGAGCAGTACTTC